This T cell receptor beta chain was documented in a study of neurological immune-mediated disorders. cDNA was made by 5'RACE with 10-nucleotide random UMIs. The output of every sequencing run, over 190 million TCR-beta sequences, came from 15-18 subjects. Using its own MiXCR run on the 5' RACE reads, TCRdb lists one record per CDR3 protein. The profile covers tens of thousands of distinct CDR3 sequences, with under 9.5% appearing a single time and about 4.6% taken by the ten largest. Study-wide findings and caveats: None of the CDR3 amino acid sequences of expanded clones recurred across subjects, suggesting private repertoires in all groups.

This clonotype was detected ten times or more. The antigen remains undetermined. There are 12 residues in the CDR3. V was shortened by 4 bases and J by 8 bases, with 8 bases between the two germline ends. The V gene's germline CDR1 is ENHRY and CDR2 SYGVKD. V gene TRBV10-3 combines with J gene TRBJ2-2; possibly TRBD1 for D (6 bases). This clonotype was obtained from a woman aged 40 to 49 in good health. Sequencing used PBMCs. The CDR3 DNA is TGTGCCATCAGTGTTGGGACAGGGGAGCTGTTTTTT. Protein: CAISVGTGELFF.